Each of the 19 T cell receptor beta chains below was sequenced from the same sample in a study of control samples from healthy donors and cancer patients. Using immunoSEQ multiplex PCR, the repertoire was profiled, and TCRdb retains in-frame clones only, with some absent. The profile shows fewer than 200,000 clones, under 96% of them singletons. The sample comprised blood. The receptors shown here come from a woman aged 30 to 39 in good health.

CDR3 protein: CASSRTSGGDYGQETQYF. DNA for the CDR3: TGTGCCAGCAGCCGGACTAGCGGGGGGGACTATGGCCAAGAGACCCAGTACTTC. The chain links TRBV7-9 to TRBJ2-5; 15 bases align to TRBD2. Germline loops: CDR1 SEHNR, CDR2 FQNEAQ (reference sequence). The V segment lost 5 bases and the J segment 1 base; nucleotides outside the gene matches: 8. There are 18 residues in the CDR3.

This chain connects TRBV5-4 to TRBJ2-1, with D perhaps TRBD2 (6 bases). In germline, CDR1 is SGHNT, CDR2 YYREEE (reference sequence). This CDR3 region has 14 residues. With 3 bases removed from V and 6 bases from J, the gap between germline ends came to 13 bases. CDR3: CASSSPGLINEQFF. The CDR3 DNA reads TGTGCCAGCAGCTCCCCGGGACTTATCAATGAGCAGTTCTTC. Complete variable domain (other parts from reference TRBV5-4 and TRBJ2-1): ETGVTQSPTHLIKTRGQQVTLRCSSQSGHNTVSWYQQALGQGPQFIFQYYREEENGRGNFPPRFSGLQFPNYSSELNVNALELDDSALYLCASSSPGLINEQFFGPGTRLTVL.

This chain uses TRBV28 with TRBJ2-7; 9 nucleotides match TRBD1. CDR3 length: 13 residues. J gave up 5 bases and V 7 bases, and 6 bases lay outside the gene matches. Germline V gene sequence: CDR1 MDHEN, CDR2 SYDVKM. CDR3 in amino acids: CASTGQGNHEQYF. The CDR3 bases are TGTGCCAGCACAGGACAGGGGAATCACGAGCAGTACTTC.

V and J are TRBV6-5 and TRBJ1-4; a possible D gene is TRBD1 (5 bases). This CDR3 has 15 amino acids. CDR1 and CDR2 from the germline V gene are MNHEY and SVGAGI. Trimming cost V 4 bases and J 3 bases, with 12 bases left between them. The CDR3 region has the DNA TGTGCCAGCAGTTCGGACACCGTTCCTAATGAAAAACTGTTTTTT. Protein: CASSSDTVPNEKLFF.

The chain couples TRBV18 to TRBJ2-3; TRBD1 matches 9 bases. The J segment lost 4 bases and the V segment lost 3 bases, leaving 8 bases of the junction unmatched. The germline V gene encodes CDR1 KGHSH and CDR2 LQKENI. The CDR3 totals 16 residues. Here the CDR3 reads CASSPGQGKGSDTQYF. The CDR3 bases are TGTGCCAGCTCACCGGGACAGGGAAAAGGTTCAGATACGCAGTATTTT.

In this sample, this clone turned up once. The gene calls are TRBV19 and TRBJ2-2; D remains unclear. The germline V gene encodes CDR1 LNHDA and CDR2 SQIVND (reference sequence). Between the trimmed V and J ends, which lost 4 bases and 3 bases, there was a span of 6 bases. This CDR3 contains 13 residues. CDR3 protein: CASSKAYTGELFF. The CDR3 coding sequence is TGTGCCAGTAGTAAGGCCTACACCGGGGAGCTGTTTTTT. The full variable domain, in which reference TRBV19 and TRBJ2-2 provide the parts outside the CDR3, is DGGITQSPKYLFRKEGQNVTLSCEQNLNHDAMYWYRQDPGQGLRLIYYSQIVNDFQKGDIAEGYSVSREKKESFPLTVTSAQKNPTAFYLCASSKAYTGELFFGEGSRLTVL.

This chain links TRBV5-4 with TRBJ2-2; D ambiguous. Germline CDR1 is SGHNT and CDR2 is YYREEE (reference sequence). Trimming removed 4 bases from V and 7 bases from J, with 17 bases in between. The CDR3 loop spans 15 amino acids. The CDR3 protein is CASSLDPSKLGELFF. DNA for the CDR3: TGTGCCAGCAGCCTCGACCCCTCTAAGCTCGGGGAGCTGTTTTTT.

This sequence joins TRBV28 and TRBJ1-5; a possible D gene is TRBD1 (6 bases). CDR1 is MDHEN and CDR2 is SYDVKM in the germline V gene. The CDR3 is 13 residues long. The ends were cut back, 3 bases at V and 6 bases at J, with 9 bases in the middle. The CDR3 reads CASSLTGGQPQHF. CDR3 DNA: TGTGCCAGCAGTTTGACAGGAGGTCAGCCCCAGCATTTT.

The rearrangement links TRBV6-5 to TRBJ1-6; weak D call: TRBD1 (5 bases). V was shortened by 7 bases and J by 8 bases, with 9 bases between the two germline ends. In germline, CDR1 is MNHEY, CDR2 SVGAGI. The CDR3 consists of 12 residues. This chain's CDR3 is CASKGDDSPLHF. The CDR3 DNA is TGTGCCAGCAAAGGGGATGATTCACCCCTCCACTTT.

The CDR3, as DNA: TGTGCCAGTAGTTTGTGGTTAAGAGCGGGAGGTGGGAATGAGCAGTTCTTC. Amino acids: CASSLWLRAGGGNEQFF. V is TRBV19 and J is TRBJ2-1, with 9 bases matching TRBD2. Germline CDR1 LNHDA, CDR2 SQIVND (reference sequence). The CDR3 spans 17 residues. Trimming cost V 5 bases and J 7 bases; bases outside gene matches: 15. The complete variable domain, with remaining parts taken from reference TRBV19 and TRBJ2-1, reads DGGITQSPKYLFRKEGQNVTLSCEQNLNHDAMYWYRQDPGQGLRLIYYSQIVNDFQKGDIAEGYSVSREKKESFPLTVTSAQKNPTAFYLCASSLWLRAGGGNEQFFGPGTRLTVL.

The rearrangement joins TRBV7-8 to TRBJ1-2; D is possibly TRBD1 (6 bases). Germline loops: CDR1 SGHVS, CDR2 FQNEAQ. Between the trimmed V and J ends, which lost 5 bases and 4 bases, there was a span of 17 bases. CDR3 length: 15 amino acids. This CDR3 is CASSPGGRAGYGYTF. In nucleotides, the CDR3 is TGTGCCAGCAGCCCTGGGGGGCGGGCAGGCTATGGCTACACCTTC.

The CDR3 sequence is CASRETGYGYTF. The CDR3 DNA reads as TGTGCCAGCAGAGAGACAGGGTATGGCTACACCTTC. The J gene is TRBJ1-2, the V gene TRBV6-5; TRBD1 aligns across 7 bases. Germline CDR1 and CDR2: MNHEY and SVGAGI. The CDR3 has 12 amino acids. Unmatched junction bases numbered 3, after V lost 6 bases and J lost 5 bases.

The genes are TRBV2 and TRBJ1-3, with D tentatively TRBD1 (5 bases). Germline CDR1 reads SNHLY; CDR2 reads FYNNEI. The CDR3 runs to 14 residues. V dropped 5 bases and J dropped 0 bases, with 8 bases sitting between them. The CDR3 here is CASSPGSSGNTIYF. As DNA, the CDR3 is TGTGCCAGCAGTCCAGGGAGCTCTGGAAACACCATATATTTT. The whole variable domain, filled in from reference TRBV2 and TRBJ1-3, reads EPEVTQTPSHQVTQMGQEVILRCVPISNHLYFYWYRQILGQKVEFLVSFYNNEISEKSEIFDDQFSVERPDGSNFTLKIRSTKLEDSAMYFCASSPGSSGNTIYFGEGSWLTVV.

The genes are TRBV7-3 and TRBJ2-1, with D perhaps matching TRBD1 (6 bases). This CDR3 contains 17 residues. Per germline, CDR1 SGHTA and CDR2 FQGTGA. Trimming shortened V by 2 bases and J by 6 bases, and 20 bases separated the two germline ends. Here the CDR3 DNA reads TGTGCCAGCAGCTTAGGGGGCCCCGACTACCGGGGCAATGAGCAGTTCTTC. This encodes CASSLGGPDYRGNEQFF. The variable domain in full, with the rest retrieved from reference TRBV7-3 and TRBJ2-1, is GAGVSQTPSNKVTEKGKYVELRCDPISGHTALYWYRQSLGQGPEFLIYFQGTGAADDSGLPNDRFFAVRPEGSVSTLKIQRTERGDSAVYLCASSLGGPDYRGNEQFFGPGTRLTVL.

The chain is built from TRBV27 and TRBJ1-6; D call uncertain. Germline V gene lookup returns CDR1 MNHEY and CDR2 SMNVEV (reference sequence). The CDR3 has 14 residues. Deletions cut 8 bases from V and 7 bases from J, with 15 bases between. The CDR3 DNA follows: TGTGCCAGCTCAGGCCGGGAGAAAAATTCACCCCTCCACTTT. As protein: CASSGREKNSPLHF.

V and J are TRBV28 and TRBJ2-6; the D gene could be TRBD1 or TRBD2 (5 bases each). The germline CDR1 and CDR2 sequences are MDHEN and SYDVKM. CDR3 size: 15 residues. V was shortened by 0 bases and J by 2 bases, with 5 bases between the two germline ends. CDR3 nucleotide sequence: TGTGCCAGCAGTTTATGGGGGGCTGGGGCCAACGTCCTGACTTTC. Its translation: CASSLWGAGANVLTF.

This clone was recorded only once. The rearrangement uses TRBV5-4 and TRBJ1-2; no clear D gene. Trimming pared 0 bases from V and 2 bases from J, leaving 5 bases between. Germline CDR1 SGHNT, CDR2 YYREEE (reference sequence). The CDR3 is made up of 13 amino acids. The CDR3 DNA reads TGTGCCAGCAGCTTGGCATTCAACTATGGCTACACCTTC. Protein product: CASSLAFNYGYTF.

This chain's CDR3 is CASSQESGIGKNIQYF. The CDR3 nucleotides are TGTGCCAGCAGCCAAGAGAGCGGGATCGGCAAAAACATTCAGTACTTC. The V and J genes are TRBV4-2 and TRBJ2-4; TRBD2 matches 7 bases. The CDR3 is made up of 16 amino acids. J gave up 3 bases and V 0 bases, and 5 bases lay outside the gene matches. Germline V CDR1 and CDR2: LGHNA, YNFKEQ.

The chain is built from TRBV27 and TRBJ1-6; the D is unclear. V lost 2 bases and J 10 bases, leaving 6 bases between the germline ends. Per germline, CDR1 MNHEY and CDR2 SMNVEV (reference sequence). The CDR3 extends over 12 amino acids. CDR3 coding DNA: TGTGCCAGCAGTTTACCCCGATCACCCCTCCACTTT. This sequence encodes CASSLPRSPLHF.